This T cell receptor beta chain was sequenced for a study of cytomegalovirus exposure and HLA in healthy donors. PCR was performed using 60 Vbeta and 13 Jbeta primers. Profiling relied on immunoSEQ multiplex PCR, and the TCRdb table lists in-frame clones only, not all of them. The sample shows about 200,000 clones, 80% to 90% of them seen only once. The CDR3 covers 14 residues. V shed 6 bases, J shed 5 bases, and the junction held 7 bases outside the gene matches. Germline V lookup: CDR1 LNHDA, CDR2 SQIVND (reference sequence). This clone came up a few times. The specimen was PBMCs. J is TRBJ2-3 and V is TRBV19, with 8 bases that match TRBD2. The sequence was collected from a man between 25 and 39 years old in good health and CMV-seronegative. The CDR3 nucleotides read TGTGCCAGTAGCATCGAGCTAGCGGGAGATACGCAGTATTTT. This encodes CASSIELAGDTQYF.